This TCR beta chain is drawn from a study of OX40 agonist ivuxolimab in advanced cancers. Study at large: Dose-escalation patients' cancers were hepatocellular carcinoma, melanoma, renal cell or head and neck cancer.

Overall study findings and caveats: Several nonresponders also turned out to have low normalized T-cell clonal expansion. On average, a greater number of expanded clones characterised CD8+ T cells relative to CD4+.

This CDR3 is 15 amino acids long. CDR1 SGHDN and CDR2 FVKESK come from the germline V gene. Trimming cost V 1 base and J 3 bases, with 7 bases left between them. About this clone: Its cognate antigen is unknown.

Profiled with immunoSEQ multiplex PCR; TCRdb holds only in-frame clones, not every one. The profile shows roughly 65,000 clones, approximately 93% of them singletons. The starting material was CD4+ or CD8+ T cells sorted from blood, obtained in a trial of the OX40 agonist ivuxolimab. The chain has TRBV14 and TRBJ1-6; a possible D gene is TRBD1 (5 bases). The origin of this receptor is an adult with an advanced solid tumor such as melanoma, head and neck, liver or kidney cancer. The CDR3 DNA reads as TGTGCCAGCAGCCAAGGGGGGATCTATAATTCACCCCTCCACTTT. Residues: CASSQGGIYNSPLHF.